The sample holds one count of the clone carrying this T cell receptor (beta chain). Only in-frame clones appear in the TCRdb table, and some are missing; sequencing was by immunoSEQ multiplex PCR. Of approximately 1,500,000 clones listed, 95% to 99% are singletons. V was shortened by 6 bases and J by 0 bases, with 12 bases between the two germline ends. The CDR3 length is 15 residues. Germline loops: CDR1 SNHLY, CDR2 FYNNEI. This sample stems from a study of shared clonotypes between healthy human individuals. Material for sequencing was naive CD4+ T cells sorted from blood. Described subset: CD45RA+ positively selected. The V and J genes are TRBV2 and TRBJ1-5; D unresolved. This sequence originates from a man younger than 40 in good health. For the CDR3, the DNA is TGTGCCAGCAGGGAAACCGGGATTAGCAATCAGCCCCAGCATTTT. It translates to CASRETGISNQPQHF. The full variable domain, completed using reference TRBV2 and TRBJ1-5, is EPEVTQTPSHQVTQMGQEVILRCVPISNHLYFYWYRQILGQKVEFLVSFYNNEISEKSEIFDDQFSVERPDGSNFTLKIRSTKLEDSAMYFCASRETGISNQPQHFGDGTRLSIL.